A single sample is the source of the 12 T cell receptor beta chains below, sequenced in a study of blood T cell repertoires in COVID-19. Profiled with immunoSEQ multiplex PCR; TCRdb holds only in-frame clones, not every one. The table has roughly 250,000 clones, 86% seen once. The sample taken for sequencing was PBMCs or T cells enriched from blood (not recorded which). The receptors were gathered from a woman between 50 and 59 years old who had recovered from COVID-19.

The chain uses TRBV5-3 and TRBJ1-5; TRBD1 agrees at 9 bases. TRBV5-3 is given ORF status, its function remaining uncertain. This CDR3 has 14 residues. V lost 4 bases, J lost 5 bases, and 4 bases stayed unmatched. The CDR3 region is CARSGTGMDQPQHF. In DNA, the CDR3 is TGTGCCAGAAGCGGGACAGGGATGGATCAGCCCCAGCATTTT.

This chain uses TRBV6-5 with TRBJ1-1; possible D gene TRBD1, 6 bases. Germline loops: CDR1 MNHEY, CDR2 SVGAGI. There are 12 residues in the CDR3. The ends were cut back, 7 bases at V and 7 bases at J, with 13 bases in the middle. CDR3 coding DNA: TGTGCCAGCACGGCAGGGGTGGGTGAAGCTTTCTTT. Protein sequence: CASTAGVGEAFF.

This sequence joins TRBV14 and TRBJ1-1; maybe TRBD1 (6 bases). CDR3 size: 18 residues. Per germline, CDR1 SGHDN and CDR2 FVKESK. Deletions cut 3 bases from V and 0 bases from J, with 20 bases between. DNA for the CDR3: TGTGCCAGCAGCCACCCAACCAGACAGGCGGCAATGAACACTGAAGCTTTCTTT. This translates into CASSHPTRQAAMNTEAFF.

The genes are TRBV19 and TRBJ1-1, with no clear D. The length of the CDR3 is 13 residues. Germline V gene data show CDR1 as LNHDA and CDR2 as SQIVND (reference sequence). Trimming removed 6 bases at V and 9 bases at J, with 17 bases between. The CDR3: CASSAGGYQQAFF. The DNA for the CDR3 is TGTGCCAGTAGCGCGGGAGGGTACCAACAAGCTTTCTTT. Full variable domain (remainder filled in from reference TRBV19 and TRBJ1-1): DGGITQSPKYLFRKEGQNVTLSCEQNLNHDAMYWYRQDPGQGLRLIYYSQIVNDFQKGDIAEGYSVSREKKESFPLTVTSAQKNPTAFYLCASSAGGYQQAFFGQGTRLTVV.

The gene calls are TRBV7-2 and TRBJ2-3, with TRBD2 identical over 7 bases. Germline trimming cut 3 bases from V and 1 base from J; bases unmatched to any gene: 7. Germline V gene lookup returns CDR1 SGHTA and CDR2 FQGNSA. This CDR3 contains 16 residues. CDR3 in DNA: TGTGCCAGCAGCTTTCTTCGTGCGGGGGGCACAGATACGCAGTATTTT. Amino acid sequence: CASSFLRAGGTDTQYF.

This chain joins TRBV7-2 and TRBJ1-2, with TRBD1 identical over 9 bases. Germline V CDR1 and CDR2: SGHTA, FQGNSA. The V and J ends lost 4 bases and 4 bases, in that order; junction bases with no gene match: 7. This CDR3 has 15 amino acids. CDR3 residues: CASSSTGQGLYGYTF. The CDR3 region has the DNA TGTGCCAGCAGCTCCACGGGACAGGGTCTCTATGGCTACACCTTC.

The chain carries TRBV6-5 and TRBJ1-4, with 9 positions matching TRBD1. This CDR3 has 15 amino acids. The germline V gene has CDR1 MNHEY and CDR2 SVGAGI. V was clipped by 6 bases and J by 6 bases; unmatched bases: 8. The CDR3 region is CASSYRTGVDEKLFF. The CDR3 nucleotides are TGTGCCAGCAGCTACCGGACAGGGGTGGATGAAAAACTGTTTTTT.

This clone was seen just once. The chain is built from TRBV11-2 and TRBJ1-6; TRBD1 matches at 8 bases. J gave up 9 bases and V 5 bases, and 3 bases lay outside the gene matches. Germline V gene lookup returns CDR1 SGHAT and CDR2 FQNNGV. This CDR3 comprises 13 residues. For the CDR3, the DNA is TGTGCCAGCAGCCCCGGACAGGGTTCACCCCTCCACTTT. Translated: CASSPGQGSPLHF.

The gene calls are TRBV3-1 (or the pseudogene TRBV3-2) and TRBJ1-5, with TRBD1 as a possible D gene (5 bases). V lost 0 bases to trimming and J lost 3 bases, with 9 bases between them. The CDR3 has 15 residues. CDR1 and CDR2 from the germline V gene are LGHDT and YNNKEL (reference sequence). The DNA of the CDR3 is TGTGCCAGCAGCCAAGATCCAGGGAACAATCAGCCCCAGCATTTT. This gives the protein CASSQDPGNNQPQHF.

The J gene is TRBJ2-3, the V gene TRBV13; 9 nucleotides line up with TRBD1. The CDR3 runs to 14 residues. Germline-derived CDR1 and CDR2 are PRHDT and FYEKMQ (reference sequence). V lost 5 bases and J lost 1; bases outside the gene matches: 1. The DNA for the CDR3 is TGTGCCAGCAGCCGGGACAGGGGCACAGATACGCAGTATTTT. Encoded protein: CASSRDRGTDTQYF.

The CDR3 reads CASSRSGGSTDTQYF. The CDR3 nucleotides are TGTGCCAGCAGCCGTAGCGGGGGAAGCACAGATACGCAGTATTTT. This sequence joins TRBV7-2 and TRBJ2-3; 9 nucleotides match TRBD2. Germline lookup yields CDR1 SGHTA and CDR2 FQGNSA. The CDR3 consists of 15 residues. V was pared by 5 bases and J by 0 bases, with 3 bases of the junction left unmatched.

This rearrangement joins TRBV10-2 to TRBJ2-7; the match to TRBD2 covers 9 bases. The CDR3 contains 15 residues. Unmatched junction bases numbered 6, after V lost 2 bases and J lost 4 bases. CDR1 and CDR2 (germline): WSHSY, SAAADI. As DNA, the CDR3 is TGCGCCAGCAGTGAGGGGCTAGCGGGGATGTACGAGCAGTACTTC. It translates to CASSEGLAGMYEQYF.